Following are 21 T cell receptor beta chains from one sample sequenced in a study of somatic mutations in cytotoxic T cells in rheumatoid arthritis. The method was immunoSEQ multiplex PCR; TCRdb's version includes in-frame clones alone and lacks a portion of them. The sample yields about 19,000 clones, roughly nine tenths seen once. Sequencing input: CD8+ T cells sorted from blood. The receptors shown here come from a man in his forties or fifties in good health.

The chain links TRBV29-1 to TRBJ2-1; D is perhaps TRBD2 (6 bases). Trimming took 1 base from V and 0 from J, leaving 7 bases between them. Germline CDR1 and CDR2: SQVTM and ANQGSEA. The CDR3 length is 14 residues. Here the CDR3 DNA reads TGCAGCGTTGAAGGACTAGACTCCTACAATGAGCAGTTCTTC. Protein sequence: CSVEGLDSYNEQFF.

This chain links TRBV7-9 with TRBJ2-3; the D gene could be TRBD1 or TRBD2 (7 bases each). Looked up from germline, CDR1 is SEHNR and CDR2 is FQNEAQ (reference sequence). Between the trimmed V and J ends, which lost 4 bases and 6 bases, there was a span of 11 bases. This CDR3 is 13 amino acids long. CDR3 DNA sequence: TGTGCCAGCAGCTGGCAGGGGGGGGATACGCAGTATTTT. Amino acid sequence: CASSWQGGDTQYF.

This chain joins TRBV7-2 and TRBJ2-1; D is uncertain. Between the trimmed V and J ends, which lost 1 base and 8 bases, there was a span of 9 bases. Germline loops: CDR1 SGHTA, CDR2 FQGNSA. The CDR3 covers 13 residues. The chain's CDR3 is CASSLVESHEQFF. CDR3 nucleotide sequence: TGTGCCAGCAGCTTAGTGGAATCGCATGAGCAGTTCTTC.

The rearrangement joins TRBV7-2 to TRBJ2-2; 15 bases line up with TRBD2. The CDR3 has 18 amino acids. J gave up 0 bases and V 1 base, and 0 bases lay outside the gene matches. Germline V lookup: CDR1 SGHTA, CDR2 FQGNSA. The CDR3: CASSLGTSGRANTGELFF. DNA of the CDR3: TGTGCCAGCAGCTTAGGGACTAGCGGGAGGGCGAACACCGGGGAGCTGTTTTTT.

The CDR3 DNA reads as TGTGCCACTTCCCCGGGGAAGGGGGTCCAAGAGACCCAGTACTTC. Protein sequence: CATSPGKGVQETQYF. The chain joins TRBV27 to TRBJ2-5; a possible D gene is TRBD1 (6 bases). The CDR3 is 15 residues long. Between the trimmed V and J ends, which lost 10 bases and 1 base, there was a span of 19 bases. Germline CDR1 reads MNHEY; CDR2 reads SMNVEV (reference sequence).

The chain combines TRBV5-6 with TRBJ2-7; no clear D. V lost 0 bases, J lost 3 bases, and 10 bases lay in between. The CDR3 sequence is 14 residues long. The germline V gene has CDR1 SGHDT and CDR2 YYEEEE. Here the CDR3 DNA reads TGTGCCAGCAGCTTGGCCGTCAGAGACTACGAGCAGTACTTC. It specifies CASSLAVRDYEQYF.

In its sample, this clone is medium-sized. The rearrangement links TRBV10-1 to TRBJ2-6, with TRBD1 identical over 7 bases. V shed 3 bases, J shed 0 bases, and the junction held 2 bases outside the gene matches. CDR3 size: 16 residues. Per the germline V gene, CDR1 is WNHNN and CDR2 is SYGVQD (reference sequence). CDR3 coding DNA: TGCGCCAGCAGTGAAGGGACAGTCTCTGGGGCCAACGTCCTGACTTTC. Protein sequence: CASSEGTVSGANVLTF.

This clone has a handful of counts. The rearrangement uses TRBV2 and TRBJ2-7, with D perhaps TRBD1 or TRBD2 (5 bases each). The CDR3 runs to 15 residues. Germline CDR1 reads SNHLY; CDR2 reads FYNNEI. The ends were cut back, 4 bases at V and 7 bases at J, with 20 bases in the middle. CDR3 region: CASSAPDLSPGEQYF. In DNA form, the CDR3 reads TGTGCCAGCAGTGCTCCGGACTTATCCCCAGGGGAGCAGTACTTC.

The chain carries TRBV7-2 and TRBJ2-7, with 10 bases lining up with TRBD2. The CDR3 runs 15 residues. Looked up from germline, CDR1 is SGHTA and CDR2 is FQGNSA. With 0 bases clipped from V and 5 bases from J, the junction kept 4 bases outside the gene matches. CDR3 amino acids: CASSLAGLAIDEQYF. As DNA, the CDR3 is TGTGCCAGCAGCTTAGCGGGACTAGCGATCGACGAGCAGTACTTC.

The chain carries TRBV15 and TRBJ1-3; 9 bases fit TRBD1. The CDR3 contains 16 residues. The V gene end was trimmed by 3 bases and the J gene end by 2 bases; junction bases not matched to a gene: 5. Per the germline V gene, CDR1 is LNHNV and CDR2 is YYDKDF (reference sequence). The CDR3 reads CATSSPGQGTGNTIYF. In nucleotides, the CDR3 is TGTGCCACCAGCAGCCCGGGACAGGGTACTGGAAACACCATATATTTT.

The genes are TRBV9 and TRBJ2-3; no reliable D call. Per germline, CDR1 SGDLS and CDR2 YYNGEE. Trimming stripped 0 bases from V and 0 bases from J, with 5 bases between. CDR3 length: 14 amino acids. CDR3 coding DNA: TGTGCCAGCAGCGTAGGAACTAGCACAGATACGCAGTATTTT. Translating gives CASSVGTSTDTQYF.

The chain uses TRBV6-4 and TRBJ2-2; 8 bases are shared with TRBD2. The CDR3 is 14 amino acids. J lost 7 bases, V lost 5 bases, and 6 bases had no gene match. Germline CDR1 is MRHNA and CDR2 is SNTAGT. CDR3 loop: CASSPGLGSGELFF. DNA for the CDR3: TGTGCCAGCAGTCCGGGACTAGGAAGCGGGGAGCTGTTTTTT.

CDR3 in DNA: TGTGCCAGCAGTCCCTCCATGGGCGGGATGAGGTACGAGCAGTACTTC. Amino acid sequence: CASSPSMGGMRYEQYF. The chain joins TRBV27 to TRBJ2-7, with D possibly being TRBD2 (6 bases). The ends were cut back, 5 bases at V and 4 bases at J, with 21 bases in the middle. CDR3 length equals 16 residues. CDR1 is MNHEY, CDR2 SMNVEV, per germline (reference sequence).

The chain links TRBV5-1 to TRBJ2-7, with D possibly matching TRBD2 (6 bases). The CDR3 extends over 12 amino acids. The germline gives CDR1 SGHRS, CDR2 YFSETQ. Trimming shortened V by 1 base and J by 4 bases, and 6 bases separated the two germline ends. CDR3 DNA: TGCGCCAGCAGCTTGCGGGGGTACGAGCAGTACTTC. Translation gives CASSLRGYEQYF.

This chain joins TRBV27 and TRBJ1-1; a possible D gene is TRBD1 (6 bases). Trimming removed 0 bases from V and 1 base from J, with 15 bases in between. The CDR3 totals 17 residues. Germline V gives CDR1 MNHEY, CDR2 SMNVEV (reference sequence). CDR3 in amino acids: CASSLSWGAVGNTEAFF. CDR3 coding DNA: TGTGCCAGCAGTTTATCTTGGGGGGCTGTAGGGAACACTGAAGCTTTCTTT.

The chain combines TRBV15 with TRBJ1-1; tentative D call: TRBD1 (5 bases). The CDR3 has 13 residues. Trimming removed 4 bases from V and 3 bases from J, with 9 bases in between. The germline V gene encodes CDR1 LNHNV and CDR2 YYDKDF (reference sequence). As DNA, the CDR3 is TGTGCCACCAGCACAGACAGCTACACTGAAGCTTTCTTT. It encodes CATSTDSYTEAFF.

This sequence joins TRBV2 and TRBJ2-7, with unresolved D. This CDR3 contains 13 residues. Trimming pared 4 bases from V and 2 bases from J, leaving 9 bases between. In germline, CDR1 is SNHLY, CDR2 FYNNEI. CDR3: CASSVSLPYEQYF. CDR3 coding DNA: TGTGCCAGCAGTGTCAGTCTGCCCTACGAGCAGTACTTC.

CDR3 amino acids: CASSDSRDSFYEQYF. The CDR3, as DNA: TGTGCCAGCAGTGACTCCCGGGACAGTTTCTACGAGCAGTACTTC. The rearrangement links TRBV25-1 to TRBJ2-7; 7 bases match TRBD1. This CDR3 is built from 15 residues. After removal of 3 bases from V and 3 bases from J, the junction contained 8 bases not matched to a gene. Germline-derived CDR1 and CDR2 are MGHDK and SYGVNS.

J is TRBJ2-5 and V is TRBV11-2, with D unresolved. This CDR3 has 13 residues. V gave up 9 bases and J gave up 5 bases, with 16 bases separating them. Germline V lookup: CDR1 SGHAT, CDR2 FQNNGV. The CDR3 loop is CASTDLVGETQYF. The CDR3 DNA reads TGTGCCAGTACGGATCTAGTGGGGGAGACCCAGTACTTC.

This chain links TRBV7-2 with TRBJ2-1, with unresolved D. The CDR3 sequence is 15 residues long. Trimming stripped 0 bases from V and 5 bases from J, with 11 bases between. Germline V gives CDR1 SGHTA, CDR2 FQGNSA. The CDR3 protein is CASSLAPMGNNEQFF. CDR3 nucleotides: TGTGCCAGCAGCTTAGCGCCGATGGGAAACAATGAGCAGTTCTTC.

The CDR3 here is CASSAYYGYTF. The DNA for the CDR3 is TGTGCCAGCAGCGCATACTATGGCTACACCTTC. This sequence joins TRBV7-9 and TRBJ1-2; D is ambiguous. Looked up from germline, CDR1 is SEHNR and CDR2 is FQNEAQ (reference sequence). This CDR3 contains 11 residues. The germline V and J ends were trimmed by 5 bases and 3 bases, with 4 bases remaining between them.